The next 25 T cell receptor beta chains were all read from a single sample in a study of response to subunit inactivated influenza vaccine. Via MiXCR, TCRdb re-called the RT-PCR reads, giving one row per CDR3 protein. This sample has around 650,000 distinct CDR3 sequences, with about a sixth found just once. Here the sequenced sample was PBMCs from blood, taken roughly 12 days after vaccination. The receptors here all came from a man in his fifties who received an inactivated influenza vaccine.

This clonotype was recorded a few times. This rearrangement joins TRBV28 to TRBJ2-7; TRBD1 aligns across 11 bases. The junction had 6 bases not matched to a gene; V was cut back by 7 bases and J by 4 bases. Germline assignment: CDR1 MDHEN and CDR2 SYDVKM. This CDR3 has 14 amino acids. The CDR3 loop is CASTAGTGGYEQYF. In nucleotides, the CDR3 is TGTGCCAGCACCGCCGGGACAGGGGGATACGAGCAGTACTTC.

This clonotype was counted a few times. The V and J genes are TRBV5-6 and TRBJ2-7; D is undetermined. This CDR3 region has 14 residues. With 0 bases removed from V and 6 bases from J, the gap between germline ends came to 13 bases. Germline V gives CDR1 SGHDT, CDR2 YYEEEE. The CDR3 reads CASSLGPGATEQYF. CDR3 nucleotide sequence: TGTGCCAGCAGCTTGGGGCCAGGAGCTACCGAGCAGTACTTC.

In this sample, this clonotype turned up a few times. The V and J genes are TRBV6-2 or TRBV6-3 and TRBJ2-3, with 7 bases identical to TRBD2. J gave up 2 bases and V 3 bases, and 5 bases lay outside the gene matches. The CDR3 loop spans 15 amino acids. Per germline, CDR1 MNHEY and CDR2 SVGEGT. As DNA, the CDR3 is TGTGCCAGCAGTTATGGGACTACCATCACAGATACGCAGTATTTT. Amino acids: CASSYGTTITDTQYF.

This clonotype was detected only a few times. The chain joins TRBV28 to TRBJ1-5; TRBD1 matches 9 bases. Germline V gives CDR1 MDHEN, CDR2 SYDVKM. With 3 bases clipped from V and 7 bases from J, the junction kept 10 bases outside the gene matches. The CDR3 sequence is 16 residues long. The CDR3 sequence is CASSFIWGQGRQPQHF. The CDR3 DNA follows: TGTGCCAGCAGTTTTATCTGGGGACAGGGAAGACAGCCCCAGCATTTT.

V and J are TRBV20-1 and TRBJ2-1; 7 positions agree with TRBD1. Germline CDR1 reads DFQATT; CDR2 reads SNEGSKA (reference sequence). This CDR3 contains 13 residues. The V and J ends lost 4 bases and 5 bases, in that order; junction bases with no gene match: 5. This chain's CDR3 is CSANPGGDNEQFF. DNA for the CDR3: TGCAGTGCTAACCCAGGGGGAGACAATGAGCAGTTCTTC.

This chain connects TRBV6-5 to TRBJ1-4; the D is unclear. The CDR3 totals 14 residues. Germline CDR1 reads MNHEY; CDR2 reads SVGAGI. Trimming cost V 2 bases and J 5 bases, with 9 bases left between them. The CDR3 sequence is CASSYRVENEKLFF. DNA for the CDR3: TGTGCCAGCAGTTACAGGGTGGAAAATGAAAAACTGTTTTTT.

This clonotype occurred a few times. The chain's CDR3 is CASSLWGGYTEAFF. Written as DNA, the CDR3 is TGTGCCAGCAGCTTGTGGGGGGGCTACACTGAAGCTTTCTTT. The chain combines TRBV7-2 with TRBJ1-1; a weak D match, TRBD1 (6 bases). Looked up from germline, CDR1 is SGHTA and CDR2 is FQGNSA. CDR3 size: 14 residues. V shed 3 bases and J shed 3 bases, with 11 bases lying between them.

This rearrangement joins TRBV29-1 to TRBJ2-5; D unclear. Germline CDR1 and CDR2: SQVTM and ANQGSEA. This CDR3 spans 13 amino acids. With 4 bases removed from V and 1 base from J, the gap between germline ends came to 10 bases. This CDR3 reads CSVGALVQETQYF. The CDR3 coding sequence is TGCAGCGTTGGGGCGTTGGTCCAAGAGACCCAGTACTTC.

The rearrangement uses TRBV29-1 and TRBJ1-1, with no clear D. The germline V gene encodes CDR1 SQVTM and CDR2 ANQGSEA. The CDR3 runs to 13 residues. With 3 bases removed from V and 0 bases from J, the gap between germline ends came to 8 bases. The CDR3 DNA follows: TGCAGCGTTGATACAGATCTGAACACTGAAGCTTTCTTT. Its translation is CSVDTDLNTEAFF.

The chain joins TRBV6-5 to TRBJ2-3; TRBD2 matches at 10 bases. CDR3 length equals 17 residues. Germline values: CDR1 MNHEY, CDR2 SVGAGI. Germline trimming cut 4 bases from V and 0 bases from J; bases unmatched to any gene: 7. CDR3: CASSSSGGRMSTDTQYF. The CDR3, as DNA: TGTGCCAGCAGTTCTAGCGGGGGCCGAATGAGCACAGATACGCAGTATTTT.

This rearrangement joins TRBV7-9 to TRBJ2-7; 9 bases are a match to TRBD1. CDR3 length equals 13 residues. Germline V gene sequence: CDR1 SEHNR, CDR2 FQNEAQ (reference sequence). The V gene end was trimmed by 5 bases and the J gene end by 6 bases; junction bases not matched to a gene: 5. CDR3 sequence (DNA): TGTGCCAGCAGCGCGGGGACAGGGCTCGAGCAGTACTTC. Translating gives CASSAGTGLEQYF.

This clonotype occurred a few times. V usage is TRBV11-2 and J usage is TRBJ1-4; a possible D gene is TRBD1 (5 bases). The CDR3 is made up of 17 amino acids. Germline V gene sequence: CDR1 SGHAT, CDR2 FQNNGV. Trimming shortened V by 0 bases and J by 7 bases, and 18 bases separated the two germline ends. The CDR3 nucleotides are TGTGCCAGCAGCTTAGATCCCTCAGGGTATGGCGGTGAAAAACTGTTTTTT. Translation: CASSLDPSGYGGEKLFF.

CDR3 in amino acids: CSARDQGAPHF. The CDR3 DNA sequence: TGCAGTGCTAGAGACCAGGGGGCGCCTCACTTT. V and J are TRBV20-1 and TRBJ1-6; the match to TRBD1 covers 8 bases. There are 11 residues in the CDR3. The ends lost 0 bases at V and 19 bases at J; junction bases unmatched: 5. CDR1 and CDR2 from the germline V gene are DFQATT and SNEGSKA (reference sequence).

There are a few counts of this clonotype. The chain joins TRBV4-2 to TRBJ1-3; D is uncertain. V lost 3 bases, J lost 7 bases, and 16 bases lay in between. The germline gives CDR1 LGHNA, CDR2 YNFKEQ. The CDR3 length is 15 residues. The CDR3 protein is CASSQNMALRNTIYF. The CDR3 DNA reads TGTGCCAGCAGCCAGAACATGGCTCTTAGGAACACCATATATTTT.

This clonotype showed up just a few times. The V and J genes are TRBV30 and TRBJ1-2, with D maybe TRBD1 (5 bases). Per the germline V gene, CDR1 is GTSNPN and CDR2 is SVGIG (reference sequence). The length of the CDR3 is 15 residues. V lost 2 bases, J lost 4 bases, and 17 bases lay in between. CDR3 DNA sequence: TGTGCCTGGAGTCTCTCAGGGATCTCCCCCTATGGCTACACCTTC. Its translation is CAWSLSGISPYGYTF. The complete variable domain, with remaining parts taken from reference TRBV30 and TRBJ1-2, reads SQTIHQWPATLVQPVGSPLSLECTVEGTSNPNLYWYRQAAGRGLQLLFYSVGIGQISSEVPQNLSASRPQDRQFILSSKKLLLSDSGFYLCAWSLSGISPYGYTFGSGTRLTVV.

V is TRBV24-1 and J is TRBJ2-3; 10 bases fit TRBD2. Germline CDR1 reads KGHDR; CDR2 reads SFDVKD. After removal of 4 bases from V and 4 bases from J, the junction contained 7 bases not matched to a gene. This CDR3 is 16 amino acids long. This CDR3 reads CATSDIRGLASDTQYF. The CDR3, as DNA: TGTGCCACCAGTGACATTAGGGGACTAGCGTCAGATACGCAGTATTTT.

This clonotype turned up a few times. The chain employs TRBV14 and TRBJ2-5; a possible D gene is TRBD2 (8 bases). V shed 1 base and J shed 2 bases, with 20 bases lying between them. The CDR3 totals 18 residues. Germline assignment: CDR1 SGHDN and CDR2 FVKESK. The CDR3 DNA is TGTGCCAGCAGCCAAGGGACAGGACTAGCAGAGCTACAAGAGACCCAGTACTTC. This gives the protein CASSQGTGLAELQETQYF.

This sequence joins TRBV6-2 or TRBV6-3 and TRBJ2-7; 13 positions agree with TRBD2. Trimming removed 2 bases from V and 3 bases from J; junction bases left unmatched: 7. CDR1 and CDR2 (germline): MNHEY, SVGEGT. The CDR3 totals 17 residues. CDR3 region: CASSYGGLAGRFYEQYF. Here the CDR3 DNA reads TGTGCCAGCAGTTACGGGGGACTAGCGGGGCGCTTCTACGAGCAGTACTTC.

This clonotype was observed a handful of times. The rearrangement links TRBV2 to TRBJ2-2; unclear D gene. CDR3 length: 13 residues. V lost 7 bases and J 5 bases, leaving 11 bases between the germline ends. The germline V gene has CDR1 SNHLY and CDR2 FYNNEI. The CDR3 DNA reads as TGTGCCAGCAAGAGGAAGGATACCGGGGAGCTGTTTTTT. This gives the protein CASKRKDTGELFF.

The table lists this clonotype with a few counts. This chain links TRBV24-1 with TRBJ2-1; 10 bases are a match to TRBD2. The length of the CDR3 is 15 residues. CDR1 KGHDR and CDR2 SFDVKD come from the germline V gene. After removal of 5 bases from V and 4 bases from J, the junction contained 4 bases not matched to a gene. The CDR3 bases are TGTGCCACCAGTGGGGGACTAGCGAGTTACAATGAGCAGTTCTTC. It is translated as CATSGGLASYNEQFF.

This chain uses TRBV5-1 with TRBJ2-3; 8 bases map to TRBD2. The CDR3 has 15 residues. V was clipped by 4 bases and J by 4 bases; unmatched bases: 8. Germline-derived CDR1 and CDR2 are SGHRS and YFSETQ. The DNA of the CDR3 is TGCGCCAGCAGCGTTAGCGGGGTTGCCGCAGATACGCAGTATTTT. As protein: CASSVSGVAADTQYF.

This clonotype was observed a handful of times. CDR3 amino acids: CASSSQRGNTDTQYF. The CDR3 region has the DNA TGTGCCAGCAGCTCACAGCGGGGGAACACAGATACGCAGTATTTT. The chain recombines TRBV7-2 with TRBJ2-3; 8 bases align to TRBD2. This CDR3 spans 15 amino acids. Germline V gene sequence: CDR1 SGHTA, CDR2 FQGNSA. Trimming at V came to 4 bases and at J to 2 bases, leaving 5 bases not matched to a gene.

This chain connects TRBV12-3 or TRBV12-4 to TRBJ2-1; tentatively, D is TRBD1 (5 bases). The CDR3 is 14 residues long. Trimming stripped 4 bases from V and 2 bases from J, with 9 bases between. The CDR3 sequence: CASSSGHPYNEQFF. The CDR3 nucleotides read TGTGCCAGCAGTTCCGGACACCCCTACAATGAGCAGTTCTTC.

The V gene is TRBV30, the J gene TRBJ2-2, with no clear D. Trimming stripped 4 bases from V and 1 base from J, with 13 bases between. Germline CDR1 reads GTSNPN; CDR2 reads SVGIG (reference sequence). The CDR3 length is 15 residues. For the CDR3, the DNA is TGTGCCTGGACTGACAAGTACAGGAACACCGGGGAGCTGTTTTTT. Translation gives CAWTDKYRNTGELFF.

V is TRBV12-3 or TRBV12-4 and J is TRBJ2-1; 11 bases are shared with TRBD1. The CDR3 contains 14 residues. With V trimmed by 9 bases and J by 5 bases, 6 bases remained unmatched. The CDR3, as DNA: TGTGCCAGTAAGGACAGGGGGCCCCACAATGAGCAGTTCTTC. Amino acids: CASKDRGPHNEQFF.